The T cell receptor beta chain under discussion was sequenced for a study of post-analysis software for immune sequencing data. The overall study: Recorded disease courses covered relapsing-remitting, secondary progressive and progressive-relapsing multiple sclerosis. Some patients had no subtype annotation.

In its sample, this clonotype was seen a few times. Its antigen is as yet unknown. Unique molecular identifiers were carried by the TCR beta cDNA libraries. TCRdb passed the PCR reads through MiXCR, listing each CDR3 protein once. This sample has 700,000 to 800,000 distinct CDR3 sequences, with 30% found just once. Study conclusions and caveats: Samples from one preparation batch, clustered by F measure, grouped strongly together. Elevated frequency relative to controls characterized a handful of TRBV segments in patients, TRBV5-6, TRBV5-1 and TRBV20-1 among them.

V lost 1 base to trimming and J lost 6 bases; unmatched junction nucleotides: 6. CDR1 and CDR2 (germline): LGHNA, YNFKEQ. The CDR3 sequence is 16 residues long. The chain employs TRBV4-2 and TRBJ2-1, with TRBD2 matching 10 bases. The specimen sequenced was blood. The source of this sequence is a girl aged 5 to 17 with multiple sclerosis. CDR3 amino acids: CASSQVGGTSANEQFF. The DNA for the CDR3 is TGTGCCAGCAGCCAAGTTGGGGGGACTAGCGCCAATGAGCAGTTCTTC.